This TCR beta chain was obtained from a study of blood T cell repertoires in COVID-19. Background on the study: Samples representing acute and convalescent COVID-19 were sourced from the United States, Italy and Spain. PBMCs, B-cell-depleted T cells, or T cells provided the cDNA or gDNA that made up the material.

The CDR3 consists of 16 residues. The J segment lost 2 bases and the V segment lost 0 bases, leaving 2 bases of the junction unmatched. CDR1 is SGHNT, CDR2 YYREEE, per germline (reference sequence). This clone has a single count. Original data processing: Estimates of nucleated cell counts were drawn from the amplification of reference gene primers. Generated by immunoSEQ multiplex PCR, the TCRdb table keeps only in-frame clones and is missing some. V and J calls and clone size follow that table, whereas D and trimming were derived from the DNA. The table shows around 62,000 clones, with around nine tenths occurring only once.

This receptor was obtained from an older woman with acute or convalescent COVID-19. The rearrangement uses TRBV5-4 and TRBJ2-7, with TRBD2 matching over 13 bases. The sample consisted of peripheral blood. The CDR3 DNA follows: TGTGCCAGCAGCTTGGGAGGACTAGCGGGAGCCTACGAGCAGTACGTC. It yields the protein CASSLGGLAGAYEQYV.